The sequence of this TCR beta chain was determined in a study of blood T cell repertoires in COVID-19. At the level of the study: COVID-19 samples collected from the United States, Italy and Spain covered acute and convalescent phases.

Measured with immunoSEQ multiplex PCR; TCRdb has only the in-frame clones, and not every one. The sample records 250,000 or so clones, 85% to 90% being singletons. Only a few counts were recorded for this clone. The receptor was derived from a woman aged 40 to 50 who had recovered from COVID-19. Material: peripheral blood.

For the CDR3, the DNA is TGTGCCACCACAGCCGTTAGGGGGAACTATGGCTACACCTTC. Its protein product is CATTAVRGNYGYTF. The chain links TRBV7-9 to TRBJ1-2; the D gene is possibly TRBD1 (6 bases). The CDR3 length is 14 residues. The ends were cut back, 10 bases at V and 2 bases at J, with 17 bases in the middle. CDR1 is SEHNR, CDR2 FQNEAQ, per germline (reference sequence).